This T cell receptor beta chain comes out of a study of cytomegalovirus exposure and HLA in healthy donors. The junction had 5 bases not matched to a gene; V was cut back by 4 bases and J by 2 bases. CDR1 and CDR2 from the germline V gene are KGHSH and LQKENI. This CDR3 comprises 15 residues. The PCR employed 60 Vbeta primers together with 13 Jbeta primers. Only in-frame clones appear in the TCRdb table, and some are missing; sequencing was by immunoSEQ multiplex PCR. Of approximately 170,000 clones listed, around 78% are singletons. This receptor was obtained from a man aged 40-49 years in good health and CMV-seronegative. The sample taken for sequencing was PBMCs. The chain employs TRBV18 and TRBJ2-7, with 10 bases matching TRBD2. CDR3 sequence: CASSQILAGAYEQYF. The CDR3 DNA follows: TGTGCCAGCTCACAAATTCTAGCGGGAGCCTACGAGCAGTACTTC. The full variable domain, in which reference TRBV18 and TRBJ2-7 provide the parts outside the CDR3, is NAGVMQNPRHLVRRRGQEARLRCSPMKGHSHVYWYRQLPEEGLKFMVYLQKENIIDESGMPKERFSAEFPKEGPSILRIQQVVRGDSAAYFCASSQILAGAYEQYFGPGTRLTVT.